The rows below give T cell receptor beta chains drawn from one sample of a study of shared clonotypes between healthy human individuals. Produced via immunoSEQ multiplex PCR; TCRdb's table is partial and in-frame only. This sample yields 780,000 or so clones, of which over 60% are seen a single time; less than 2% belongs to the top ten. The specimen was memory CD4+ T cells sorted from blood. The receptors here all came from a woman in her thirties in good health. Each CDR3 is given with its conserved first and last residue. A D gene is named only where the DNA matches it firmly. Rows give clone size only sometimes, using once, few, many, or a class for an expanded clone.

cdr3_aa cdr3_nt j_call d_call clone_size v_call
CASSQEWGVAFF TGCGCCAGCAGCCAAGAATGGGGGGTGGCTTTCTTT TRBJ1-1 - - TRBV4-1
CASSLGQQYGYTF TGTGCCAGCAGTTTGGGACAGCAATATGGCTACACCTTC TRBJ1-2 TRBD1 - TRBV28
CASSPGGHSTDTQYF TGTGCCAGCAGCCCGGGGGGACACAGCACAGATACGCAGTATTTT TRBJ2-3 - - TRBV14
CASRGSGNTIYF TGTGCCAGCAGGGGCTCTGGAAACACCATATATTTT TRBJ1-3 - few TRBV6-5
CASSQDLSTINNEQFF TGTGCCAGCAGCCAAGATCTGTCTACTATAAACAATGAGCAGTTCTTC TRBJ2-1 - - TRBV14
CASSLSRDSIYEQYF TGCGCCAGCAGCCTTTCCCGGGACAGCATTTACGAGCAGTACTTC TRBJ2-7 TRBD1 - TRBV4-1
CASSLARGDYEQYF TGTGCCAGCAGTTTAGCGCGGGGAGATTACGAGCAGTACTTC TRBJ2-7 - - TRBV27
CASSQVGGQPQHF TGCGCCAGCAGCCAAGTTGGTGGTCAGCCCCAGCATTTT TRBJ1-5 - - TRBV4-1
CASSPSGGNTIYF TGTGCCAGCAGCCCCTCTGGGGGAAACACCATATATTTT TRBJ1-3 - - TRBV4-2
CASSIAGGGNQPQHF TGTGCCAGTAGTATAGCAGGGGGTGGCAATCAGCCCCAGCATTTT TRBJ1-5 TRBD1 - TRBV19
CASSKKSAHEQYF TGTGCCAGCTCTAAAAAAAGTGCTCACGAGCAGTACTTC TRBJ2-7 - - TRBV2
CASSPRVLAAVQETQYF TGCGCCAGCAGCCCCCGCGTCCTAGCGGCAGTCCAAGAGACCCAGTACTTC TRBJ2-5 TRBD2 few TRBV5-1
CASSFGDGYEQYF TGTGCCAGCAGCTTCGGGGATGGCTACGAGCAGTACTTC TRBJ2-7 - - TRBV7-9
CASSLLNRATFEQYF TGTGCCAGCAGCTTATTAAACAGAGCTACATTCGAGCAGTACTTC TRBJ2-7 - once TRBV11-2
CASSLVALVPDTQYF TGTGCCAGCAGCTTAGTCGCGTTAGTTCCAGATACGCAGTATTTT TRBJ2-3 - once TRBV7-2
CASSRAGGPRYNEQFF TGTGCCAGCAGTCGAGCGGGAGGGCCGCGTTACAATGAGCAGTTCTTC TRBJ2-1 TRBD2 - TRBV7-9
CASSSNSGPSYEQYF TGTGCCAGCAGCTCTAATAGCGGACCCTCCTACGAGCAGTACTTC TRBJ2-7 - - TRBV6-6
CASSLTRAIDYDNEQFF TGTGCCAGCAGCTTAACCAGGGCGATAGACTACGACAATGAGCAGTTCTTC TRBJ2-1 - - TRBV11-3